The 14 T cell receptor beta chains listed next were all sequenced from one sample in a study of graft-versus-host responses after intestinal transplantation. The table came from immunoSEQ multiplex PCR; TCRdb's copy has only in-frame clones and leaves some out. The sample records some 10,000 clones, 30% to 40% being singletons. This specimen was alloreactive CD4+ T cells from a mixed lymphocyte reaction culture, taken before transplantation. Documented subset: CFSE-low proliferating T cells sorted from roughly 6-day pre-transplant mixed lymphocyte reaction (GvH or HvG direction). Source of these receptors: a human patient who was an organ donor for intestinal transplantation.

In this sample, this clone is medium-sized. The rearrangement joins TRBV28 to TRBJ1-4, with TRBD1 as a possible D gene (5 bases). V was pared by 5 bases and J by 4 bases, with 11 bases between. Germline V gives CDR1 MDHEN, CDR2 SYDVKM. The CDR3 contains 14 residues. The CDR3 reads CASSPGDRNEKLFF. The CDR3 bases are TGTGCCAGCAGTCCGGGGGACCGTAATGAAAAACTGTTTTTT.

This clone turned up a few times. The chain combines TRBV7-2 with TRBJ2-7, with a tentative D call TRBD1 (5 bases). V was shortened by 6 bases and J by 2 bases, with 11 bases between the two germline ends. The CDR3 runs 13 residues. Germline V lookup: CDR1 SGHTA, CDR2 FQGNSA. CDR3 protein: CASSWGPTYEQYF. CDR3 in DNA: TGTGCCAGCAGTTGGGGCCCGACCTACGAGCAGTACTTC. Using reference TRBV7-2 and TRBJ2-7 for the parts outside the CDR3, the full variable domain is GAGVSQSPSNKVTEKGKDVELRCDPISGHTALYWYRQSLGQGLEFLIYFQGNSAPDKSGLPSDRFSAERTGGSVSTLTIQRTQQEDSAVYLCASSWGPTYEQYFGPGTRLTVT.

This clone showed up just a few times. The CDR3 coding sequence is TGTGCCAGCAGCCCGGGGACAGGGGTTAGCACAGATACGCAGTATTTT. Translated: CASSPGTGVSTDTQYF. The chain carries TRBV11-2 and TRBJ2-3; 10 bases match TRBD1. The CDR3 length is 16 residues. After removal of 5 bases from V and 0 bases from J, the junction contained 5 bases not matched to a gene. Looked up from germline, CDR1 is SGHAT and CDR2 is FQNNGV.

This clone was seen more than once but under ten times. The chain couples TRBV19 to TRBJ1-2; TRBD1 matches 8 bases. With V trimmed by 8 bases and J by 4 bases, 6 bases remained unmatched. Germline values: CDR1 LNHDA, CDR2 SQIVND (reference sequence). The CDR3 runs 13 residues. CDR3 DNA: TGTGCCAGTGGACAGGGACAGATCTATGGCTACACCTTC. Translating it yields CASGQGQIYGYTF.

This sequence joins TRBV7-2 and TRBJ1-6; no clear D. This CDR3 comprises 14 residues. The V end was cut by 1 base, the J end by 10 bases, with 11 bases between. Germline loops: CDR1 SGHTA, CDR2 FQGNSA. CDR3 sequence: CASSLGPGNSPLHF. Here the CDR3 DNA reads TGTGCCAGCAGCTTAGGGCCGGGAAACTCACCCCTCCACTTT. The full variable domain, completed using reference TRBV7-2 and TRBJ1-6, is GAGVSQSPSNKVTEKGKDVELRCDPISGHTALYWYRQSLGQGLEFLIYFQGNSAPDKSGLPSDRFSAERTGGSVSTLTIQRTQQEDSAVYLCASSLGPGNSPLHFGNGTRLTVT.

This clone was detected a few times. The CDR3 reads CASSLVGGPGYEQYF. In DNA, the CDR3 is TGTGCCAGCAGCTTAGTTGGCGGCCCGGGATACGAGCAGTACTTC. The J gene is TRBJ2-7, the V gene TRBV7-2; a weak D match, TRBD2 (5 bases). Germline V gene data show CDR1 as SGHTA and CDR2 as FQGNSA. The CDR3 has 15 residues. Between the trimmed V and J ends, which lost 1 base and 4 bases, there was a span of 14 bases.

The CDR3 coding sequence is TGTGCCAGCAGCCCCCGGGACCGACAGGGGAACACTGAAGCTTTCTTT. Its translation is CASSPRDRQGNTEAFF. V and J are TRBV27 and TRBJ1-1; 7 positions match TRBD1. Trimming at V came to 6 bases and at J to 1 base, leaving 11 bases not matched to a gene. The CDR3 contains 16 residues. Germline assignment: CDR1 MNHEY and CDR2 SMNVEV (reference sequence).

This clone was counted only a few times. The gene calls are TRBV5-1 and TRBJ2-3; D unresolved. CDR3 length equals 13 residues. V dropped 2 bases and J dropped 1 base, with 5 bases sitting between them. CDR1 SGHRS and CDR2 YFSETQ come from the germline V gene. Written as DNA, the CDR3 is TGCGCCAGCAGCTTCCAGGGCACAGATACGCAGTATTTT. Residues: CASSFQGTDTQYF.

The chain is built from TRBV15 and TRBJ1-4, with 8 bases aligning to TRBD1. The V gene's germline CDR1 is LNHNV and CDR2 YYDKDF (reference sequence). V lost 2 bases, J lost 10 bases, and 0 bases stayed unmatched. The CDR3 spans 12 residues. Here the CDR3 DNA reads TGTGCCACCAGCAGACAGGGGGCAAAACTGTTTTTT. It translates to CATSRQGAKLFF.

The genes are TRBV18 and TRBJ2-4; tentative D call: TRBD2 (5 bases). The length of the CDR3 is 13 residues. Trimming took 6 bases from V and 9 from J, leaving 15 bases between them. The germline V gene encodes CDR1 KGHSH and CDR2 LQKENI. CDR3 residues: CASSGIQQSIQYF. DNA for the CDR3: TGTGCCAGCTCCGGGATCCAACAATCCATTCAGTACTTC.

DNA of the CDR3: TGCGCCAGCAGCTGGGGGGTGAACACTGAAGCTTTCTTT. Translating gives CASSWGVNTEAFF. The V call is TRBV5-1, the J call TRBJ1-1, with a possible D match to TRBD1 (5 bases). CDR3 length: 13 amino acids. Trimming removed 3 bases from V and 0 bases from J, with 6 bases in between. Germline loops: CDR1 SGHRS, CDR2 YFSETQ.

The CDR3 loop is CASSQDNIRGVPEWAFF. CDR3 nucleotide sequence: TGTGCCAGCAGCCAAGATAACATCAGGGGTGTACCGGAATGGGCTTTCTTT. V is TRBV4-2 and J is TRBJ1-1, with D possibly TRBD1 on 6 matching bases. The CDR3 has 17 amino acids. Germline V gene lookup returns CDR1 LGHNA and CDR2 YNFKEQ. V dropped 0 bases and J dropped 11 bases, with 25 bases sitting between them.

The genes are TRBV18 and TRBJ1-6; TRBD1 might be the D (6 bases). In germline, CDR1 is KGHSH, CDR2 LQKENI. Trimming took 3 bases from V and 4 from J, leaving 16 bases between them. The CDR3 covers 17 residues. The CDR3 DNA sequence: TGTGCCAGCTCACCTTACACTTCGACAGGTTATAATTCACCCCTCCACTTT. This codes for CASSPYTSTGYNSPLHF.

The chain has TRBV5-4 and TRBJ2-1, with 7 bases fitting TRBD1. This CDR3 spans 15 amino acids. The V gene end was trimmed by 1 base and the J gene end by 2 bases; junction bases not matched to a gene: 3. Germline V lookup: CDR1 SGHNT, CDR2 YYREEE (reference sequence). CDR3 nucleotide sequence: TGTGCCAGCAGCTTGCCAGGGGGTACCTACAATGAGCAGTTCTTC. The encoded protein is CASSLPGGTYNEQFF.